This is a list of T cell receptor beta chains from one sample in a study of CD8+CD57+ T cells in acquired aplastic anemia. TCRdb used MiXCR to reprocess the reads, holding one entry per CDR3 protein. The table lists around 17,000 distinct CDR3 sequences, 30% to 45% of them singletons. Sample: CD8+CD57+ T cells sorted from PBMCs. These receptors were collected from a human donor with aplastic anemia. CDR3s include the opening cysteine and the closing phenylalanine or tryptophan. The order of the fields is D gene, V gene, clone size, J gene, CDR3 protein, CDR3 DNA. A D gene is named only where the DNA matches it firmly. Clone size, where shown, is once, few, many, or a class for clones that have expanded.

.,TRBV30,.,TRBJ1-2,CAWYSSGYTF,TGTGCCTGGTACAGTAGTGGCTACACCTTC
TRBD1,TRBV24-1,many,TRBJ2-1,CATSGNTGTGLLNEQFF,TGTGCCACCAGTGGGAATACCGGGACAGGGTTACTGAATGAGCAGTTCTTC
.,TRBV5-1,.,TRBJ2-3,CASSSRGGYTDTQYF,TGCGCCAGCAGCTCCCGAGGGGGATACACAGATACGCAGTATTTT
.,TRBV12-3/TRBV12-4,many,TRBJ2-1,CASSPVLGGFRNEQFF,TGTGCCAGCAGTCCCGTCTTGGGGGGTTTTAGGAATGAGCAGTTCTTC
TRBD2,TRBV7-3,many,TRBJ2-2,CASSFTGGPGELFF,TGTGCCAGCAGCTTCACGGGGGGGCCCGGGGAGCTGTTTTTT
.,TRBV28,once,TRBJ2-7,CASSLAPGEQYF,TGTGCCAGCAGTTTAGCTCCGGGCGAGCAGTACTTC
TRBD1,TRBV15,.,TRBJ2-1,CAASSPPDRVREQFF,TGTGCCGCCAGCAGCCCCCCGGACAGGGTCCGTGAGCAGTTCTTC
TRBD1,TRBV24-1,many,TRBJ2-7,CATSDFRRGLDEQYF,TGTGCCACCAGTGATTTTCGCAGGGGGCTCGACGAGCAGTACTTC
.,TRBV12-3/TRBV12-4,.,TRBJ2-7,CASSLLGQTLYEQYF,TGTGCCAGCAGTTTGTTAGGGCAGACCCTTTACGAGCAGTACTTC
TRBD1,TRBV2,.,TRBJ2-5,CASSEVRTGWETQYF,TGTGCCAGCAGTGAAGTTAGGACAGGGTGGGAGACCCAGTACTTC
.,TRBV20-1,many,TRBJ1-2,CSARLSQNYGYTF,TGCAGTGCTAGACTCAGCCAGAACTATGGCTACACCTTC
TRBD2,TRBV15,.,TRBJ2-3,CATSSPRSGGGATDTQYF,TGTGCCACCAGCAGCCCCCGTAGTGGCGGGGGGGCCACAGATACGCAGTATTTT
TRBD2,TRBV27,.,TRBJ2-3,CASSPEGEGGTDTQYF,TGTGCCAGCAGTCCCGAAGGGGAGGGTGGCACAGATACGCAGTATTTT
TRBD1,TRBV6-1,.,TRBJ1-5,CASSERQGLNQPQHF,TGTGCCAGCAGTGAACGACAGGGACTCAATCAGCCCCAGCATTTT
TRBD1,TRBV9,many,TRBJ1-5,CASSVGDRGFSNQPQHF,TGTGCCAGCAGCGTAGGGGACAGGGGTTTTAGCAATCAGCCCCAGCATTTT
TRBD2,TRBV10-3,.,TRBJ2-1,CAISDEASGTSYEQFF,TGTGCCATCAGTGATGAAGCTAGCGGCACCTCCTACGAGCAGTTCTTC
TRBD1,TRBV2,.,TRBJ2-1,CASSIGQGLNEQFF,TGTGCCAGCAGTATAGGACAGGGGTTGAATGAGCAGTTCTTC
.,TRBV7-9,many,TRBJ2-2,CASRDTTGELFF,TGTGCCAGCAGGGATACTACCGGGGAGCTGTTTTTT
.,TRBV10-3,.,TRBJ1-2,CAISELGPEYVGNYGYTF,TGTGCCATCAGTGAGCTAGGACCAGAGTACGTCGGAAACTATGGCTACACCTTC
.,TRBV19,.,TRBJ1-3,CASTPTSGNTIYF,TGTGCCAGTACCCCCACCTCTGGAAACACCATATATTTT